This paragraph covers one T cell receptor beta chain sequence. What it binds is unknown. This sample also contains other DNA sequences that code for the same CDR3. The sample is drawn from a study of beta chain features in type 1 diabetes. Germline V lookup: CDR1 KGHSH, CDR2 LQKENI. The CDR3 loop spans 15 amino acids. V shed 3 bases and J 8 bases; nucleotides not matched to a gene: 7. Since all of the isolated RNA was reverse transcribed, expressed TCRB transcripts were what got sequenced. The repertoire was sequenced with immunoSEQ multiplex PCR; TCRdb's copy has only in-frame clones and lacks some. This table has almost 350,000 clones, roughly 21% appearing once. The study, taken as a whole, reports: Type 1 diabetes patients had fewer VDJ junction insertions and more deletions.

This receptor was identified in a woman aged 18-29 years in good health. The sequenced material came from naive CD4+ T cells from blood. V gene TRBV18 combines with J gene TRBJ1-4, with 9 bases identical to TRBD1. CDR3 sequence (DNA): TGTGCCAGCTCACCCCCGGGACAGGGAGGCGAAAAACTGTTTTTT. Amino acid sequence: CASSPPGQGGEKLFF.